Listed below are T cell receptor beta chains from one sample, sequenced in a study of technical replicates of blood from a handful of donors. TCRdb's table, derived via immunoSEQ multiplex PCR, lists solely in-frame clones and lacks some. The sample has about 84,000 clones; 95% to 98% are singletons. The specimen was T cells isolated from PBMCs. The receptors derive from a human donor in good health. The CDR3 runs from the conserved cysteine through the conserved F or W. A D gene is named only where the DNA matches it firmly. Clone sizes are given selectively: once, few, many, or a class where the clone is expanded.

size	V	J	D	CDR3	DNA
-	TRBV15	TRBJ1-4	TRBD1	CATSPHRGRNEKLFF	TGTGCCACCAGCCCCCACAGGGGGAGGAATGAAAAACTGTTTTTT
once	TRBV14	TRBJ2-1	-	CASSQSVSSYNEQFF	TGTGCCAGCAGCCAATCTGTTAGCTCCTACAATGAGCAGTTCTTC
-	TRBV5-4	TRBJ1-2	-	CASSLKDLGYGYTF	TGTGCCAGCAGCTTGAAGGACTTAGGGTATGGCTACACCTTC
once	TRBV29-1	TRBJ1-1	TRBD1	CSVEAPDRGPEAFF	TGCAGCGTTGAGGCTCCGGACAGGGGGCCTGAAGCTTTCTTT
-	TRBV6-5	TRBJ2-1	-	CASKPGNSNNEQFF	TGTGCCAGCAAGCCGGGGAACTCGAACAATGAGCAGTTCTTC
-	TRBV5-1	TRBJ2-3	-	CASSFIGALADTQYF	TGCGCCAGCAGCTTTATAGGGGCGCTGGCAGATACGCAGTATTTT
-	TRBV4-1	TRBJ2-7	TRBD2	CASSQDEGGLVSSGSYEQYF	TGCGCCAGCAGCCAAGATGAGGGAGGGCTTGTATCTAGTGGTTCCTACGAGCAGTACTTC
-	TRBV2	TRBJ1-1	-	CASSRSGSPGQNSDAFF	TGTGCCAGCAGCAGATCTGGAAGTCCGGGACAAAACAGCGATGCTTTCTTT
-	TRBV5-1	TRBJ1-3	-	CASSLEQGSGNTIYF	TGCGCCAGCAGCTTGGAGCAGGGTTCTGGAAACACCATATATTTT
-	TRBV18	TRBJ1-5	-	CASSPPGTVNQPQHF	TGTGCCAGCTCACCACCGGGCACAGTCAATCAGCCCCAGCATTTT
-	TRBV27	TRBJ1-2	-	CASSLSSANYGYTF	TGTGCCAGCAGTTTATCCTCAGCTAACTATGGCTACACCTTC
-	TRBV27	TRBJ2-5	-	CASSSLGTQYF	TGTGCCAGCAGTTCCCTAGGGACCCAGTACTTC
-	TRBV25-1	TRBJ2-1	-	CASVEGNLYNEQFF	TGTGCCAGCGTGGAGGGGAATCTCTACAATGAGCAGTTCTTC
once	TRBV7-9	TRBJ1-2	-	CASSPGHSYGYTF	TGTGCCAGCAGCCCGGGACATTCCTATGGCTACACCTTC
-	TRBV6-1	TRBJ1-1	-	CASRMGLKTFF	TGTGCCAGCAGAATGGGGCTTAAGACTTTCTTT
-	TRBV14	TRBJ1-6	-	CASSQVGQGISPLHF	TGTGCCAGCAGCCAAGTTGGGCAGGGGATATCACCCCTCCACTTT
-	TRBV5-1	TRBJ2-1	TRBD2	CASSLTSVDNEQFF	TGCGCCAGCAGCTTGACTAGCGTCGACAATGAGCAGTTCTTC
-	TRBV19	TRBJ2-5	-	CASSIGGAWRETQYF	TGTGCCAGTAGTATAGGAGGAGCATGGAGGGAGACCCAGTACTTC
-	TRBV5-1	TRBJ2-3	-	CASSLGFAPSSTDTQYF	TGCGCCAGCAGCTTGGGTTTCGCGCCATCTAGCACAGATACGCAGTATTTT
-	TRBV30	TRBJ1-1	-	CAWEGGTEAFF	TGTGCCTGGGAGGGCGGGACTGAAGCTTTCTTT
-	TRBV7-2	TRBJ2-7	-	CASSQGLTYEQYF	TGTGCCAGCAGCCAAGGCCTGACTTACGAGCAGTACTTC
few	TRBV28	TRBJ1-1	TRBD1	CASSPQGVGAEAFF	TGTGCCAGCAGCCCTCAGGGGGTAGGGGCTGAAGCTTTCTTT
once	TRBV2	TRBJ2-7	TRBD1	CASTDRDEQYF	TGTGCCAGCACTGACAGGGACGAGCAGTACTTC
-	TRBV11-2	TRBJ2-7	-	CASSLRTVFYEQYF	TGTGCCAGCAGCTTACGAACAGTTTTCTACGAGCAGTACTTC
-	TRBV27	TRBJ2-5	TRBD2	CASSSSGEPLKTQYF	TGTGCCAGCAGTTCTAGCGGGGAGCCGCTTAAGACCCAGTACTTC
-	TRBV18	TRBJ2-1	TRBD2	CASSPIRGLAGDRNEQFF	TGTGCCAGCTCACCAATTAGGGGACTAGCGGGAGATAGGAATGAGCAGTTCTTC
-	TRBV5-1	TRBJ2-3	TRBD2	CASSPTSSGGTDTQYF	TGCGCCAGCAGCCCTACTTCTAGCGGGGGCACAGATACGCAGTATTTT
-	TRBV2	TRBJ2-1	TRBD1	CASKPSGGGYNEQFF	TGTGCCAGCAAACCTTCAGGGGGCGGCTACAATGAGCAGTTCTTC
-	TRBV7-3	TRBJ2-1	TRBD2	CASTLGLGVGNEQFF	TGTGCCAGCACCCTCGGACTAGGCGTTGGCAATGAGCAGTTCTTC
-	TRBV10-2	TRBJ1-3	-	CASSTDSGNTIYF	TGCGCCAGCAGCACAGACTCTGGAAACACCATATATTTT
-	TRBV20-1	TRBJ2-4	-	CSASHGNIQYF	TGCAGTGCTAGTCACGGGAACATTCAGTACTTC
-	TRBV6-5	TRBJ1-2	TRBD1	CASSPDRVGTYGYTF	TGTGCCAGCAGTCCGGACAGGGTAGGGACCTATGGCTACACCTTC
-	TRBV2	TRBJ2-3	-	CASSVWQGTTDTQYF	TGTGCCAGCAGTGTTTGGCAGGGGACCACAGATACGCAGTATTTT
-	TRBV6-1	TRBJ1-2	-	CASSEARRDGYTF	TGTGCCAGCAGTGAAGCGAGGAGGGATGGCTACACCTTC
-	TRBV6-6	TRBJ2-3	-	CASGWGRSLLTDTQYF	TGTGCCAGCGGCTGGGGGAGGAGCCTTCTGACAGATACGCAGTATTTT
-	TRBV11-3	TRBJ2-1	TRBD2	CASSFVAGGYNEQFF	TGTGCCAGCAGCTTTGTGGCGGGGGGATACAATGAGCAGTTCTTC
-	TRBV14	TRBJ1-2	-	CASSQDGRRTYYGYTF	TGTGCCAGCAGCCAAGATGGGAGGAGAACGTACTATGGCTACACCTTC
once	TRBV6-6	TRBJ2-7	TRBD2	CASRRTSGSYEQYF	TGTGCCAGCAGACGGACTAGCGGGTCCTACGAGCAGTACTTC
-	TRBV11-2	TRBJ2-1	-	CASSRGTSSYNEQFF	TGTGCCAGCAGCCGGGGGACCAGCTCCTACAATGAGCAGTTCTTC
-	TRBV2	TRBJ2-7	-	CASGRGGGERVYEQYF	TGTGCCAGCGGGAGAGGGGGAGGGGAGCGAGTCTACGAGCAGTACTTC
-	TRBV29-1	TRBJ2-5	-	CSVDRDSQETQYF	TGCAGCGTTGACCGAGATTCCCAAGAGACCCAGTACTTC
-	TRBV28	TRBJ2-7	-	CGVQRAPGYEQYF	TGTGGGGTACAGAGGGCCCCCGGCTACGAGCAGTACTTC
-	TRBV19	TRBJ2-5	TRBD2	CASRGEGGIGLQETQYF	TGTGCCAGTAGGGGGGAGGGCGGGATTGGGCTACAAGAGACCCAGTACTTC
-	TRBV28	TRBJ2-1	-	CASIAGQLYNEQFF	TGTGCCAGCATTGCGGGACAGCTCTACAATGAGCAGTTCTTC
-	TRBV5-1	TRBJ2-7	TRBD2	CASSPSSGYEQYF	TGCGCCAGCAGCCCGTCTAGCGGCTACGAGCAGTACTTC
-	TRBV29-1	TRBJ2-3	-	CSVVMLTRGFTDTQYF	TGCAGCGTTGTAATGTTGACTAGAGGATTCACAGATACGCAGTATTTT
-	TRBV27	TRBJ2-7	TRBD1	CASLAGTGGTYEQYF	TGTGCCAGCCTTGCCGGGACAGGGGGGACCTACGAGCAGTACTTC
-	TRBV5-4	TRBJ1-2	-	CASSWGQEAFYGYTF	TGTGCCAGCAGCTGGGGCCAGGAAGCCTTCTATGGCTACACCTTC
-	TRBV14	TRBJ1-4	TRBD1	CASRRGRGEKLFF	TGTGCCAGCAGGAGGGGGCGAGGTGAAAAACTGTTTTTT
-	TRBV10-3	TRBJ1-1	-	CASQAGGDTEAFF	TGTGCCTCCCAGGCTGGAGGGGACACTGAAGCTTTCTTT
-	TRBV18	TRBJ1-1	-	CASSPGWQTEAFF	TGTGCCAGCTCACCGGGCTGGCAGACTGAAGCTTTCTTT
-	TRBV2	TRBJ1-4	-	CASATEEKLFF	TGTGCCAGCGCCACCGAGGAAAAACTGTTTTTT
-	TRBV7-3	TRBJ2-2	TRBD1	CASSRDRGTGELFF	TGTGCCAGCAGCAGGGACAGGGGAACCGGGGAGCTGTTTTTT
-	TRBV27	TRBJ1-1	-	CASSLGRGDTEAFF	TGTGCCAGCAGTTTAGGGCGGGGGGACACTGAAGCTTTCTTT
-	TRBV5-5	TRBJ2-3	TRBD1	CASSYRQGAGTDTQYF	TGTGCCAGCAGCTACCGACAGGGGGCAGGGACAGATACGCAGTATTTT
-	TRBV5-1	TRBJ1-6	-	CASSLASQYNSPLHF	TGCGCCAGCAGCTTGGCCTCACAGTATAATTCACCCCTCCACTTT